This is a list of T cell receptor beta chains from one sample in a study of patients and donors after allogeneic stem cell transplantation. MiXCR was run by TCRdb on the RT-PCR reads, yielding one entry per CDR3 protein. The sample consists of approximately 160,000 distinct CDR3 sequences, approximately 30% of them appearing once. Sequencing was done on a sample of blood, either unsorted or a sorted T cell fraction (not recorded which). The receptors here all came from a human donor who was either an allogeneic HSCT recipient or a stem cell or donor lymphocyte infusion donor (not recorded which). It is not recorded whose cells these are; they may come from a transplant donor. Each CDR3 is given with its conserved first and last residue. The D gene is left open where the match is weak. The size of a clone is reported for some rows only, either as once, few or many, or as a class for expanded clones.

clone_size: -
j_call: TRBJ2-1
v_call: TRBV6-6
d_call: -
cdr3_aa: CASMRRAPSSYNEQFF
cdr3_nt: TGTGCCAGCATGAGGAGGGCCCCCAGCTCCTACAATGAGCAGTTCTTC

clone_size: -
j_call: TRBJ2-1
v_call: TRBV3-1
d_call: -
cdr3_aa: CASSQVHNEQFF
cdr3_nt: TGTGCCAGCAGCCAAGTGCACAATGAGCAGTTCTTC

clone_size: few
j_call: TRBJ1-6
v_call: TRBV5-1
d_call: -
cdr3_aa: CASSLTRNSPLHF
cdr3_nt: TGCGCCAGCAGCTTGACCCGTAATTCACCCCTCCACTTT

clone_size: -
j_call: TRBJ2-1
v_call: TRBV7-2
d_call: TRBD2
cdr3_aa: CASSIWTSGSRGQFF
cdr3_nt: TGTGCCAGCAGCATTTGGACTAGCGGGAGTAGGGGGCAGTTCTTC

clone_size: -
j_call: TRBJ2-5
v_call: TRBV24-1
d_call: -
cdr3_aa: CATSDHLGETQYF
cdr3_nt: TGTGCCACCAGTGATCACCTGGGGGAGACCCAGTACTTC

clone_size: many
j_call: TRBJ1-1
v_call: TRBV12-3/TRBV12-4
d_call: -
cdr3_aa: CASSLGINTEAFF
cdr3_nt: TGTGCCAGCAGTTTGGGGATAAACACTGAAGCTTTCTTT

clone_size: few
j_call: TRBJ2-7
v_call: TRBV7-6
d_call: TRBD1
cdr3_aa: CASRRQGRSEQYF
cdr3_nt: TGTGCCAGCAGAAGACAGGGAAGGAGCGAGCAGTACTTC

clone_size: -
j_call: TRBJ1-4
v_call: TRBV14
d_call: -
cdr3_aa: CASSGRPGKLFF
cdr3_nt: TGTGCCAGCAGTGGACGGCCCGGAAAACTGTTTTTT

clone_size: few
j_call: TRBJ2-1
v_call: TRBV10-3
d_call: -
cdr3_aa: CAISESEQVSSYNEQFF
cdr3_nt: TGTGCCATCAGTGAGTCAGAGCAGGTGAGCTCCTACAATGAGCAGTTCTTC

clone_size: -
j_call: TRBJ1-2
v_call: TRBV7-9
d_call: -
cdr3_aa: CASSLVAGFYGYTF
cdr3_nt: TGTGCCAGCAGCTTAGTGGCGGGTTTCTATGGCTACACCTTC

clone_size: once
j_call: TRBJ2-7
v_call: TRBV18
d_call: -
cdr3_aa: CASSPEGLSYEQYF
cdr3_nt: TGTGCCAGCTCACCGGAGGGACTCTCCTACGAGCAGTACTTC

clone_size: -
j_call: TRBJ2-5
v_call: TRBV9
d_call: TRBD1
cdr3_aa: CASSGRWTGLETQYF
cdr3_nt: TGTGCCAGCAGCGGAAGATGGACAGGGTTGGAGACCCAGTACTTC

clone_size: many
j_call: TRBJ1-2
v_call: TRBV5-1
d_call: TRBD1
cdr3_aa: CASSRGTVYGYTF
cdr3_nt: TGCGCCAGCAGCCGAGGGACAGTCTATGGCTACACCTTC

clone_size: -
j_call: TRBJ2-2
v_call: TRBV5-6
d_call: -
cdr3_aa: CASSFGNGELFF
cdr3_nt: TGTGCCAGCAGCTTCGGGAACGGGGAGCTGTTTTTT

clone_size: once
j_call: TRBJ2-7
v_call: TRBV27
d_call: TRBD1
cdr3_aa: CASSLSRDSDEQYF
cdr3_nt: TGTGCCAGCAGTTTATCGAGGGACAGTGACGAGCAGTACTTC

clone_size: few
j_call: TRBJ1-1
v_call: TRBV11-1
d_call: -
cdr3_aa: CASSLDRVASNEAFF
cdr3_nt: TGTGCCAGCAGCTTAGATCGAGTCGCCTCCAATGAAGCTTTCTTT

clone_size: -
j_call: TRBJ1-2
v_call: TRBV7-9
d_call: -
cdr3_aa: CASSLVGTGNGYTF
cdr3_nt: TGTGCCAGCAGCTTAGTGGGTACTGGGAATGGCTACACCTTC

clone_size: -
j_call: TRBJ1-3
v_call: TRBV20-1
d_call: -
cdr3_aa: CSARAGNTIYF
cdr3_nt: TGCAGTGCTAGAGCTGGAAACACCATATATTTT

clone_size: -
j_call: TRBJ2-7
v_call: TRBV9
d_call: -
cdr3_aa: CASSVDRCYEQYF
cdr3_nt: TGTGCCAGCAGCGTAGACCGTTGCTACGAGCAGTACTTC

clone_size: few
j_call: TRBJ1-2
v_call: TRBV10-2
d_call: -
cdr3_aa: CASSEAGLGYTF
cdr3_nt: TGCGCCAGCAGTGAGGCAGGGCTCGGCTACACCTTC

clone_size: once
j_call: TRBJ2-3
v_call: TRBV27
d_call: TRBD2
cdr3_aa: CASSSYGLAGTDTQYF
cdr3_nt: TGTGCCAGCAGTTCCTACGGACTAGCGGGCACAGATACGCAGTATTTT

clone_size: many
j_call: TRBJ1-1
v_call: TRBV28
d_call: -
cdr3_aa: CASSFGSREEF
cdr3_nt: TGTGCCAGCAGTTTTGGGAGCAGGGAAGAATTT

clone_size: few
j_call: TRBJ2-7
v_call: TRBV25-1
d_call: TRBD2
cdr3_aa: CASSEVGGRAHEQYF
cdr3_nt: TGTGCCAGCAGTGAGGTAGGTGGGAGGGCCCACGAGCAGTACTTC

clone_size: few
j_call: TRBJ2-1
v_call: TRBV7-2
d_call: -
cdr3_aa: CASSLDSYPNEQFF
cdr3_nt: TGTGCCAGCAGCTTAGACTCGTACCCTAATGAGCAGTTCTTC

clone_size: few
j_call: TRBJ1-4
v_call: TRBV5-1
d_call: -
cdr3_aa: CASSFRTAVGGEKLFF
cdr3_nt: TGCGCCAGCAGCTTCCGGACAGCCGTTGGTGGTGAAAAACTGTTTTTT

clone_size: -
j_call: TRBJ2-1
v_call: TRBV27
d_call: -
cdr3_aa: CASSFGWGENEQFF
cdr3_nt: TGTGCCAGCAGTTTCGGGTGGGGTGAGAATGAGCAGTTCTTC

clone_size: -
j_call: TRBJ1-1
v_call: TRBV11-1
d_call: -
cdr3_aa: CASSLEGHPIEAFF
cdr3_nt: TGTGCCAGCAGCTTAGAGGGACACCCGATTGAAGCTTTCTTT

clone_size: -
j_call: TRBJ2-1
v_call: TRBV9
d_call: TRBD1
cdr3_aa: CASSAGTGSNEQFF
cdr3_nt: TGTGCCAGCAGCGCCGGGACAGGGAGCAATGAGCAGTTCTTC

clone_size: -
j_call: TRBJ2-1
v_call: TRBV27
d_call: -
cdr3_aa: CASSLDGGLISSNEQFF
cdr3_nt: TGTGCCAGCAGTTTAGATGGCGGGCTCATCTCTAGTAATGAGCAGTTCTTC

clone_size: -
j_call: TRBJ1-2
v_call: TRBV4-3
d_call: -
cdr3_aa: CASSQDRATGRGYTF
cdr3_nt: TGCGCCAGCAGCCAAGATCGGGCGACCGGTCGCGGCTACACCTTC

clone_size: many
j_call: TRBJ2-6
v_call: TRBV20-1
d_call: -
cdr3_aa: CSAREGAGANVLTF
cdr3_nt: TGCAGTGCTAGAGAGGGAGCTGGGGCCAACGTCCTGACTTTC

clone_size: few
j_call: TRBJ1-6
v_call: TRBV7-8
d_call: -
cdr3_aa: CASSLAGDSPLHF
cdr3_nt: TGTGCCAGCAGCTTAGCAGGGGATTCACCCCTCCACTTT

clone_size: -
j_call: TRBJ2-5
v_call: TRBV10-3
d_call: TRBD2
cdr3_aa: CAISEASGAQETQYF
cdr3_nt: TGTGCCATCAGTGAAGCTAGCGGGGCTCAAGAGACCCAGTACTTC

clone_size: -
j_call: TRBJ2-7
v_call: TRBV5-5
d_call: -
cdr3_aa: CASSFIGNEQYF
cdr3_nt: TGTGCCAGCAGCTTCATCGGAAACGAGCAGTACTTC

clone_size: -
j_call: TRBJ2-7
v_call: TRBV10-3
d_call: TRBD2
cdr3_aa: CAISAGLAGGFYEQYF
cdr3_nt: TGTGCCATCAGCGCGGGACTAGCGGGAGGGTTCTACGAGCAGTACTTC

clone_size: -
j_call: TRBJ2-1
v_call: TRBV12-3/TRBV12-4
d_call: -
cdr3_aa: CASSLFARGLRSSYNEQFF
cdr3_nt: TGTGCCAGCAGTTTATTTGCCAGGGGCCTCCGGAGCTCCTACAATGAGCAGTTCTTC

clone_size: -
j_call: TRBJ2-1
v_call: TRBV6-2/TRBV6-3
d_call: TRBD2
cdr3_aa: CASSYEGGKFF
cdr3_nt: TGTGCCAGCAGTTACGAGGGAGGGAAGTTCTTC